Below, 23 T cell receptor beta chains from the same sample are listed, as sequenced in a study of identical twins. Each CDR3 protein gets one entry after TCRdb re-called the 5' RACE reads with MiXCR. The sample has about 690,000 distinct CDR3 sequences, approximately 6.1% seen once. The sample consisted of naive T cells sorted from blood. All receptors come from a man aged 18 to 29 in good health.

This clonotype was seen a few times. The rearrangement links TRBV4-2 to TRBJ1-5; D is possibly TRBD1 (5 bases). Trimming left V 6 bases short and J 10 bases short, with 19 bases between. Germline lookup yields CDR1 LGHNA and CDR2 YNFKEQ. This CDR3 has 14 residues. CDR3 amino acids: CASRPQGRVRPQHF. The CDR3 region has the DNA TGTGCCAGCAGGCCTCAGGGACGGGTCAGACCCCAGCATTTT.

There are many counts of this clonotype. V gene TRBV29-1 combines with J gene TRBJ2-5; possibly TRBD1 for D (6 bases). The CDR3 totals 14 residues. Trimming stripped 5 bases from V and 7 bases from J, with 20 bases between. From germline, CDR1 is SQVTM and CDR2 ANQGSEA. CDR3: CSVRVGGQGGTQYF. Written as DNA, the CDR3 is TGCAGCGTTCGTGTAGGGGGTCAAGGAGGGACCCAGTACTTC.

The V call is TRBV14, the J call TRBJ2-5; 8 bases map to TRBD2. J lost 1 base, V lost 3 bases, and 7 bases had no gene match. The length of the CDR3 is 16 residues. Germline V gives CDR1 SGHDN, CDR2 FVKESK. The CDR3 loop reads CASSHGGLAGQETQYF. CDR3 sequence (DNA): TGTGCCAGCAGCCACGGAGGGCTAGCGGGCCAAGAGACCCAGTACTTC.

This clonotype was observed a few times. The CDR3: CASSVRRQGPWEQFF. In DNA form, the CDR3 reads TGTGCCAGCAGTGTGAGACGACAGGGTCCGTGGGAGCAGTTCTTC. The chain employs TRBV27 and TRBJ2-1; 7 bases align to TRBD1. Trimming took 5 bases from V and 10 from J; bases not matched to a gene: 14. CDR3 length equals 15 residues. CDR1 and CDR2 from the germline V gene are MNHEY and SMNVEV (reference sequence).

J is TRBJ2-7 and V is TRBV11-2; 14 bases fit TRBD2. Germline V gene data show CDR1 as SGHAT and CDR2 as FQNNGV. With 6 bases clipped from V and 3 bases from J, the junction kept 13 bases outside the gene matches. The CDR3 covers 18 residues. CDR3 residues: CASSLTGLAGASYYEQYF. The CDR3 bases are TGTGCCAGCAGTTTGACGGGACTAGCGGGAGCATCCTACTACGAGCAGTACTTC.

This clonotype was seen many times. The rearrangement joins TRBV12-3 or TRBV12-4 to TRBJ2-1; TRBD2 might be the D (6 bases). V was cut by 3 bases and J by 8 bases, with 14 bases left in between. The CDR3 length is 14 residues. CDR3 loop: CASSLGGWRDEQFF. The CDR3 coding sequence is TGTGCCAGCAGTTTGGGCGGGTGGAGGGATGAGCAGTTCTTC.

The chain couples TRBV29-1 to TRBJ2-1; TRBD2 agrees at 12 bases. Germline CDR1 SQVTM, CDR2 ANQGSEA. Trimming removed 5 bases from V and 2 bases from J; junction bases left unmatched: 7. The CDR3 runs 16 residues. The CDR3 protein is CSVRLAGVRTYNEQFF. The DNA for the CDR3 is TGCAGCGTTCGACTAGCGGGAGTCCGGACCTACAATGAGCAGTTCTTC.

At least ten counts were recorded for this clonotype. The V call is TRBV4-3, the J call TRBJ2-3; 13 bases line up with TRBD2. CDR3 size: 18 residues. Trimming at V came to 0 bases and at J to 3 bases, leaving 6 bases not matched to a gene. Germline CDR1 reads LGHNA; CDR2 reads YSLEER. The CDR3 here is CASSQEEWTSGSTDTQYF. The CDR3 bases are TGCGCCAGCAGCCAAGAAGAGTGGACTAGCGGGAGTACAGATACGCAGTATTTT.

Remarks on this clonotype: A much larger clonotype is one base distant, so this may be a read error. No conserved phenylalanine or tryptophan is present at the end of the CDR3, so a read error is the likely explanation. The chain uses TRBV5-1 and TRBJ2-3; D remains unclear. The CDR3 length is 13 residues. From germline, CDR1 is SGHRS and CDR2 YFSETQ. The germline V and J ends were trimmed by 4 bases and 6 bases, with 12 bases remaining between them. CDR3 bases: TGCGCCAGCAGCCGGATGATCTTGGATACGCAGTATTAT. Translation gives CASSRMILDTQYY.

There are many counts of this clonotype. The chain couples TRBV2 to TRBJ2-7; 13 nucleotides match TRBD2. CDR1 SNHLY and CDR2 FYNNEI come from the germline V gene. The CDR3 extends over 17 amino acids. Trimming cost V 0 bases and J 2 bases; bases outside gene matches: 4. The chain's CDR3 is CASSEAGLAGVTYEQYF. CDR3 bases: TGTGCCAGCAGTGAAGCTGGACTAGCGGGAGTCACCTACGAGCAGTACTTC.

This clonotype has a count of ten or more. The V and J genes are TRBV5-1 and TRBJ1-2; a possible D gene is TRBD1 (5 bases). Per the germline V gene, CDR1 is SGHRS and CDR2 is YFSETQ. V lost 1 base and J 1 base, leaving 11 bases between the germline ends. The CDR3 contains 15 residues. The CDR3 nucleotides read TGCGCCAGCAGCTTGACAAGGGACCTTAACTATGGCTACACCTTC. The encoded protein is CASSLTRDLNYGYTF.

The genes are TRBV25-1 and TRBJ1-6; D gene unclear. CDR3 length: 13 amino acids. V lost 4 bases and J 7 bases, leaving 8 bases between the germline ends. Germline loops: CDR1 MGHDK, CDR2 SYGVNS. The chain's CDR3 is CASSGMGNSPLHF. CDR3 DNA: TGTGCCAGCAGTGGGATGGGGAATTCACCCCTCCACTTT. Full variable domain (rest looked up from reference TRBV25-1 and TRBJ1-6): EADIYQTPRYLVIGTGKKITLECSQTMGHDKMYWYQQDPGMELHLIHYSYGVNSTEKGDLSSESTVSRIRTEHFPLTLESARPSHTSQYLCASSGMGNSPLHFGNGTRLTVT.

This clonotype was picked up a small number of times. The chain recombines TRBV24-1 with TRBJ2-1, with no clear D. V was pared by 7 bases and J by 5 bases, with 5 bases between. There are 11 residues in the CDR3. Per the germline V gene, CDR1 is KGHDR and CDR2 is SFDVKD. The CDR3 here is CATRKNNEQFF. The CDR3 bases are TGTGCCACCAGGAAAAACAATGAGCAGTTCTTC.

This clonotype was observed many times. The J gene is TRBJ2-4, the V gene TRBV20-1; D unresolved. Germline loops: CDR1 DFQATT, CDR2 SNEGSKA (reference sequence). V was cut by 1 base and J by 7 bases, with 8 bases left in between. The CDR3 totals 12 residues. The CDR3 protein is CSARVGLNIQYF. CDR3 coding DNA: TGCAGTGCTAGAGTTGGCTTGAACATTCAGTACTTC.

There are a few counts of this clonotype. The chain uses TRBV6-5 and TRBJ2-1; 10 bases match TRBD1. Trimming cost V 2 bases and J 5 bases; bases outside gene matches: 0. CDR1 and CDR2 (germline): MNHEY, SVGAGI. The CDR3 spans 14 residues. The CDR3 sequence is CASSYGTGDNEQFF. CDR3 nucleotides: TGTGCCAGCAGTTACGGGACAGGGGACAATGAGCAGTTCTTC.

This clonotype was counted many times. Here the CDR3 DNA reads TGTGCCATCACTGCGGGACTAGCCAACTACGAGCAGTACTTC. Amino acids: CAITAGLANYEQYF. The chain carries TRBV10-3 and TRBJ2-7; 9 bases align to TRBD2. Germline loops: CDR1 ENHRY, CDR2 SYGVKD. With V trimmed by 7 bases and J by 3 bases, 7 bases remained unmatched. CDR3 length: 14 residues.

There are many counts of this clonotype. The rearrangement joins TRBV7-8 to TRBJ2-6; TRBD1 is a possible D gene (5 bases). Trimming left V 5 bases short and J 0 bases short, with 20 bases between. In germline, CDR1 is SGHVS, CDR2 FQNEAQ. The CDR3 is 19 residues long. CDR3: CASSPRSQGWGSGANVLTF. As DNA, the CDR3 is TGTGCCAGCAGCCCAAGGAGTCAGGGTTGGGGCTCTGGGGCCAACGTCCTGACTTTC. The whole variable domain, filled in from reference TRBV7-8 and TRBJ2-6, reads GAGVSQSPRYKVAKRGQDVALRCDPISGHVSLFWYQQALGQGPEFLTYFQNEAQLDKSGLPSDRFFAERPEGSVSTLKIQRTQQEDSAVYLCASSPRSQGWGSGANVLTFGAGSRLTVL.

This clonotype was seen only a few times. The CDR3 region has the DNA TGTGCCAGCAGGGGGACTAGCGGGGACTCCTACAATGAGCAGTTCTTC. Amino acid sequence: CASRGTSGDSYNEQFF. The rearrangement uses TRBV12-3 or TRBV12-4 and TRBJ2-1, with TRBD2 matching 13 bases. The CDR3 has 16 residues. J lost 0 bases, V lost 6 bases, and 2 bases had no gene match.

This clonotype was detected only a few times. This rearrangement joins TRBV7-9 to TRBJ1-1; 10 nucleotides line up with TRBD1. The CDR3 totals 16 residues. V lost 5 bases to trimming and J lost 0 bases; unmatched junction nucleotides: 6. In germline, CDR1 is SEHNR, CDR2 FQNEAQ (reference sequence). The CDR3: CASSDGGQGMNTEAFF. The CDR3 region has the DNA TGTGCCAGCAGCGACGGGGGACAGGGGATGAACACTGAAGCTTTCTTT.

This clonotype appeared many times. J is TRBJ2-1 and V is TRBV27; 11 nucleotides match TRBD2. Trimming cost V 1 base and J 3 bases; bases outside gene matches: 11. This CDR3 contains 19 residues. The germline CDR1 and CDR2 sequences are MNHEY and SMNVEV (reference sequence). The DNA of the CDR3 is TGTGCCAGCAGTTTATTTGGGCCGGGACTAGCGGACCACTACAATGAGCAGTTCTTC. This codes for CASSLFGPGLADHYNEQFF.

There are many counts of this clonotype. The V gene is TRBV20-1, the J gene TRBJ2-7; 8 nucleotides align to TRBD2. Germline loops: CDR1 DFQATT, CDR2 SNEGSKA (reference sequence). The CDR3 contains 14 residues. J lost 5 bases, V lost 1 base, and 7 bases had no gene match. CDR3 in DNA: TGCAGTGCTAGAGGTAGCGGGATAACCCACGAGCAGTACGTC. It codes for CSARGSGITHEQYV.

In its sample, this clonotype was seen many times. The V call is TRBV5-1, the J call TRBJ2-3; 10 bases fit TRBD2. Germline CDR1 reads SGHRS; CDR2 reads YFSETQ. The CDR3 loop spans 16 amino acids. J lost 5 bases, V lost 4 bases, and 10 bases had no gene match. CDR3 bases: TGCGCCAGCAGCGCCCCAGCGGGAGGGCCCGGAGATACGCAGTATTTT. It encodes CASSAPAGGPGDTQYF.

The sample holds a few counts of this clonotype. V gene TRBV4-3 combines with J gene TRBJ2-1; 9 bases are shared with TRBD2. This CDR3 is 17 amino acids long. The J segment lost 6 bases and the V segment lost 0 bases, leaving 9 bases of the junction unmatched. Germline V lookup: CDR1 LGHNA, CDR2 YSLEER. CDR3 sequence reads: CASSQDTASGKINEQFF. CDR3 nucleotide sequence: TGCGCCAGCAGCCAAGATACAGCTAGCGGGAAGATCAATGAGCAGTTCTTC.